Presented here are 26 T cell receptor beta chains from one specimen sequenced in a study of T cell responses to AZD1222 COVID-19 vaccine. Profiled with immunoSEQ multiplex PCR; TCRdb holds only in-frame clones, not every one. In the table there are tens of thousands of clones, about nine tenths of which are singletons. The source material was peripheral blood, sampled 28 days after the second AZD1222 dose. The receptors were sampled from an adult who received the AZD1222 COVID-19 vaccine.

The CDR3 nucleotides are TGTGCCAGCTCACCTAGCGGGTGGGCGGACCAAGAGACCCAGTACTTC. The encoded protein is CASSPSGWADQETQYF. The rearrangement uses TRBV18 and TRBJ2-5; TRBD2 aligns across 7 bases. V trimming: 3 bases; J trimming: 0 bases; junction bases outside the gene matches: 7. The CDR3 loop spans 16 amino acids. Germline CDR1 and CDR2: KGHSH and LQKENI.

J is TRBJ2-1 and V is TRBV28, with D possibly matching TRBD2 (6 bases). Germline CDR1 reads MDHEN; CDR2 reads SYDVKM. CDR3 length equals 13 residues. V lost 7 bases and J lost 7, with 14 bases in between. The CDR3 protein is CASTQEGFNEQFF. The CDR3 DNA sequence: TGTGCCAGCACCCAGGAGGGATTTAATGAGCAGTTCTTC.

J is TRBJ1-2 and V is TRBV3-1 (or the pseudogene TRBV3-2), with a possible D match to TRBD1 (6 bases). Trimming removed 2 bases at V and 5 bases at J, with 12 bases between. The CDR3 is made up of 14 amino acids. Germline CDR1 is LGHDT and CDR2 is YNNKEL (reference sequence). CDR3 nucleotide sequence: TGTGCCAGCAGCCAATCACAGGGCGGTTATGGCTACACCTTC. Its translation: CASSQSQGGYGYTF.

The DNA for the CDR3 is TGTGCCAGCGTCGGGGGTGGGTATGGCTACACCTTC. Its protein is CASVGGGYGYTF. The chain recombines TRBV28 with TRBJ1-2, with D possibly being TRBD1 (5 bases). Per the germline V gene, CDR1 is MDHEN and CDR2 is SYDVKM. V was clipped by 8 bases and J by 5 bases, with 12 bases between them. The CDR3 sequence is 12 residues long.

The rearrangement joins TRBV14 to TRBJ1-5; D is perhaps TRBD1 (5 bases). Per the germline V gene, CDR1 is SGHDN and CDR2 is FVKESK. The CDR3 runs 16 residues. Trimming took off 1 base at V and 5 bases at J, with 15 bases between the two ends. The chain's CDR3 is CASSQVESMGDQPQHF. CDR3 nucleotides: TGTGCCAGCAGCCAAGTGGAAAGCATGGGGGATCAGCCCCAGCATTTT. The full variable domain, with the rest looked up from reference TRBV14 and TRBJ1-5, is EAGVTQFPSHSVIEKGQTVTLRCDPISGHDNLYWYRRVMGKEIKFLLHFVKESKQDESGMPNNRFLAERTGGTYSTLKVQPAELEDSGVYFCASSQVESMGDQPQHFGDGTRLSIL.

This chain connects TRBV12-3 or TRBV12-4 to TRBJ2-1; D may be TRBD2 (6 bases). The CDR3 is made up of 13 amino acids. Trimming took off 6 bases at V and 7 bases at J, with 13 bases between the two ends. The chain's CDR3 is CASSPGLLNEQFF. CDR3 DNA: TGTGCCAGCAGCCCGGGACTCCTTAATGAGCAGTTCTTC.

The V call is TRBV6-2 or TRBV6-3, the J call TRBJ2-1; 11 bases are a match to TRBD2. The CDR3 length is 14 residues. Losses at the gene ends were 2 bases for V and 6 bases for J; bases not matched to a gene: 0. Germline V gene lookup returns CDR1 MNHEY and CDR2 SVGEGT. For the CDR3, the DNA is TGTGCCAGCAGTTACGGGACTAGCGGCAATGAGCAGTTCTTC. Its translation: CASSYGTSGNEQFF.

This clone was observed once. The J gene is TRBJ2-3, the V gene TRBV16; D is unclear. CDR1 and CDR2 from the germline V gene are KGHSY and FQNENV. The length of the CDR3 is 12 residues. Trimming shortened V by 0 bases and J by 3 bases, and 1 base separated the two germline ends. DNA of the CDR3: TGTGCCAGCAGCCAATCGACAGATACGCAGTATTTT. Amino acids: CASSQSTDTQYF.

This sequence joins TRBV11-2 and TRBJ1-1; 9 nucleotides match TRBD1. The CDR3 is 17 residues long. CDR1 and CDR2 (germline): SGHAT, FQNNGV. V was pared by 5 bases and J by 0 bases, with 10 bases of the junction left unmatched. The CDR3 is CASSLLTGGLMNTEAFF. DNA for the CDR3: TGTGCCAGCAGCCTCCTCACAGGGGGCCTCATGAACACTGAAGCTTTCTTT.

J is TRBJ1-1 and V is TRBV29-1; D may be TRBD1 (6 bases). Trimming removed 4 bases at V and 6 bases at J, with 15 bases between. Germline values: CDR1 SQVTM, CDR2 ANQGSEA. The CDR3 has 13 amino acids. In DNA form, the CDR3 reads TGCAGCGTTGCCCGACAGGTCCGTGCTGAAGCTTTCTTT. Encoded protein: CSVARQVRAEAFF.

This chain joins TRBV6-5 and TRBJ1-2, with 8 bases aligning to TRBD1. V trimming: 2 bases; J trimming: 0 bases; junction bases outside the gene matches: 5. CDR1 is MNHEY, CDR2 SVGAGI, per germline. The CDR3 loop spans 16 amino acids. CDR3 in amino acids: CASSYDRTGTNYGYTF. The CDR3 DNA sequence: TGTGCCAGCAGTTACGACAGGACAGGGACTAACTATGGCTACACCTTC.

The chain recombines TRBV6-2 or TRBV6-3 with TRBJ2-5, with 8 nucleotides matching TRBD2. J was trimmed by 1 base and V by 5 bases; bases with no gene match: 9. From germline, CDR1 is MNHEY and CDR2 SVGEGT. This CDR3 has 16 amino acids. The chain's CDR3 is CASSTGTRGVQETQYF. In nucleotides, the CDR3 is TGTGCCAGCAGTACAGGGACTAGAGGCGTCCAAGAGACCCAGTACTTC.

V is TRBV20-1 and J is TRBJ1-1, with TRBD1 matching 7 bases. Germline V gene data show CDR1 as DFQATT and CDR2 as SNEGSKA (reference sequence). The CDR3 runs 14 residues. The trim removed 3 bases at V and 1 base at J, leaving 5 bases unmatched. The CDR3 DNA is TGCAGTGCTAGTTCCCGGACAGGGAACACTGAAGCTTTCTTT. It is translated as CSASSRTGNTEAFF.

The chain uses TRBV7-3 and TRBJ2-1; TRBD2 aligns across 8 bases. With V trimmed by 2 bases and J by 6 bases, 6 bases remained unmatched. There are 15 residues in the CDR3. Germline V CDR1 and CDR2: SGHTA, FQGTGA. The CDR3 sequence is CASSLVAGGINEQFF. As DNA, the CDR3 is TGTGCCAGCAGCTTAGTTGCGGGAGGAATCAATGAGCAGTTCTTC.

This clone was recorded once. This chain connects TRBV6-4 to TRBJ1-5; D is possibly TRBD1 (6 bases). V shed 4 bases and J shed 4 bases, with 8 bases lying between them. The germline CDR1 and CDR2 sequences are MRHNA and SNTAGT. The CDR3 length is 13 residues. CDR3 in DNA: TGTGCCAGCAGTGGGACAGAAAATCAGCCCCAGCATTTT. Encoded protein: CASSGTENQPQHF.

The rearrangement links TRBV9 to TRBJ1-1; D ambiguous. The CDR3 extends over 15 amino acids. The V and J ends lost 2 bases and 0 bases respectively, with 11 bases between them. Germline V lookup: CDR1 SGDLS, CDR2 YYNGEE. The CDR3 loop is CASSVLNNMNTEAFF. The CDR3 bases are TGTGCCAGCAGCGTGCTAAACAACATGAACACTGAAGCTTTCTTT.

The sample holds a few counts of this clone. This chain uses TRBV14 with TRBJ2-3, with TRBD2 identical over 13 bases. The CDR3 length is 16 residues. The J segment lost 8 bases and the V segment lost 4 bases, leaving 9 bases of the junction unmatched. From germline, CDR1 is SGHDN and CDR2 FVKESK. Here the CDR3 reads CASSPWTSGSAGTQYF. In DNA form, the CDR3 reads TGTGCCAGCAGCCCTTGGACTAGCGGGAGCGCTGGTACGCAGTATTTT.

The chain links TRBV4-3 to TRBJ2-2, with 7 bases lining up with TRBD2. The trim removed 4 bases at V and 6 bases at J, leaving 11 bases unmatched. The germline V gene has CDR1 LGHNA and CDR2 YSLEER. CDR3 length: 16 residues. CDR3 nucleotides: TGCGCCAGCAGCCTTTACTCCAGCGGGATCCCCGGGGAGCTGTTTTTT. Translated: CASSLYSSGIPGELFF.

This clone occurred once. The J gene is TRBJ2-5, the V gene TRBV12-3 or TRBV12-4; no clear D gene. Trimming took 3 bases from V and 2 from J, leaving 7 bases between them. CDR3 length equals 13 residues. CDR3 sequence reads: CASSLAVQETQYF. The CDR3 DNA is TGTGCCAGCAGTTTGGCAGTACAAGAGACCCAGTACTTC.

A few counts support this clone. The chain recombines TRBV29-1 with TRBJ1-5, with TRBD1 matching 12 bases. The CDR3 has 14 amino acids. Germline loops: CDR1 SQVTM, CDR2 ANQGSEA. V trimming: 6 bases; J trimming: 5 bases; junction bases outside the gene matches: 5. The CDR3, as DNA: TGCAGCGTCGAGGGACAGGGGGCCGATCAGCCCCAGCATTTT. Its translation: CSVEGQGADQPQHF.

The CDR3 spells CASSYNFRGGSPLHF. Written as DNA, the CDR3 is TGTGCCAGCAGTTACAACTTCCGGGGCGGTTCACCCCTCCACTTT. The V and J genes are TRBV6-5 and TRBJ1-6, with D tentatively TRBD1 (5 bases). V was cut by 2 bases and J by 9 bases, with 14 bases left in between. The CDR3 has 15 residues. Germline loops: CDR1 MNHEY, CDR2 SVGAGI.

The chain combines TRBV19 with TRBJ2-6, with D unresolved. V lost 3 bases and J 1 base, leaving 7 bases between the germline ends. The CDR3 covers 15 residues. Germline V gene lookup returns CDR1 LNHDA and CDR2 SQIVND (reference sequence). In DNA form, the CDR3 reads TGTGCCAGTAGTATTGGACGGTCTGGGGCCAACGTCCTGACTTTC. It yields the protein CASSIGRSGANVLTF.

This sequence joins TRBV6-6 and TRBJ2-3; no firm D call. The CDR3 is made up of 14 amino acids. CDR1 and CDR2 (germline): MNHNY, SVGAGI (reference sequence). The V end lost 7 bases, the J end lost 7 bases, and 18 bases lay between the germline ends. The CDR3, as DNA: TGTGCCAGCACCTTGAGTGGCCCGCCTAATACGCAGTATTTT. Translation gives CASTLSGPPNTQYF.

This chain connects TRBV7-8 to TRBJ1-2; possible D gene TRBD1, 6 bases. The ends were cut back, 5 bases at V and 1 base at J, with 14 bases in the middle. The germline V gene encodes CDR1 SGHVS and CDR2 FQNEAQ. The CDR3 length is 15 residues. CDR3 protein: CASSHGGHNNYGYTF. The CDR3 bases are TGTGCCAGCAGCCACGGGGGGCATAATAACTATGGCTACACCTTC.

J is TRBJ2-2 and V is TRBV10-1, with D perhaps matching TRBD1 (5 bases). CDR1 and CDR2 (germline): WNHNN, SYGVQD (reference sequence). Trimming stripped 6 bases from V and 1 base from J, with 12 bases between. The CDR3 contains 15 residues. The DNA for the CDR3 is TGCGCCAGCAGCCAGGGCTATGGGAACACCGGGGAGCTGTTTTTT. Protein: CASSQGYGNTGELFF.

The V call is TRBV9, the J call TRBJ2-4; 8 positions match TRBD2. Germline CDR1 and CDR2: SGDLS and YYNGEE. V gave up 4 bases and J gave up 8 bases; unmatched junction bases: 11. The CDR3 totals 15 residues. In nucleotides, the CDR3 is TGTGCCAGCAGCCCTCCACTAGCGGTGGGGGACATTCAGTACTTC. It is translated as CASSPPLAVGDIQYF.